The TCR beta chain under discussion was sequenced for a study of shared clonotypes between healthy human individuals. CDR3 size: 14 residues. The germline CDR1 and CDR2 sequences are MDHEN and SYDVKM. The V end was cut by 6 bases, the J end by 3 bases, with 12 bases between. On this clone: What it binds is unknown.

The protocol was immunoSEQ multiplex PCR, while the TCRdb copy is restricted to in-frame clones and leaves out a portion. Of about a million clones detected, approximately 76% appear once; the ten largest clones hold roughly 1.4%. Study-level points and caveats: The expectation was that sequencing depth would affect clonotype sharing among donors.

The sample was memory CD4+ T cells sorted from blood. The subset is: CD45RA-negative fraction. The TCR was taken from a man younger than 35 in good health. V gene TRBV28 combines with J gene TRBJ1-5, with D unresolved. CDR3 DNA: TGTGCCAGCAGACCGGGGAAAAACAATCAGCCCCAGCATTTT. Its protein is CASRPGKNNQPQHF.